This TCR beta chain was sequenced for a study of blood T cells in healthy people across ages. A sample-barcoded 5' primer and a J-beta primer mix were used in a second PCR of roughly 7 to 11 cycles. TCRdb re-called the 5' RACE reads through MiXCR, storing one row per CDR3 protein. Among about 700,000 distinct CDR3 sequences listed, 32% were seen once. This CDR3 is 13 amino acids long. V lost 1 base to trimming and J lost 12 bases; unmatched junction nucleotides: 7. Germline V gives CDR1 LGHNA, CDR2 YSLEER. The TCR comes from a woman of 80 years or more in good health. The V and J genes are TRBV4-3 and TRBJ2-7; TRBD1 aligns across 9 bases. The sequenced material came from blood. The CDR3 loop is CASSQGTGTGRYF. For the CDR3, the DNA is TGCGCCAGCAGCCAAGGCACCGGGACAGGGAGGTACTTC.